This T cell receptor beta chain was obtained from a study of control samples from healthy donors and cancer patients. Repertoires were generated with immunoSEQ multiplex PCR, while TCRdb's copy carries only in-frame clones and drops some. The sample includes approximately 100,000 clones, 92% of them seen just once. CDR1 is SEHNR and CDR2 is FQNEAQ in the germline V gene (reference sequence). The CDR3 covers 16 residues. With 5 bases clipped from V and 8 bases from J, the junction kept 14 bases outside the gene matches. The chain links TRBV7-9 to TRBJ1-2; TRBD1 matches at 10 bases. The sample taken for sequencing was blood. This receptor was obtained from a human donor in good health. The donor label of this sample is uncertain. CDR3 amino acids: CASSILTGGLSWGYTF. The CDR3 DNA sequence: TGTGCCAGCAGCATTTTGACAGGGGGCCTCTCCTGGGGCTACACCTTC.